One sample yielded the 17 T cell receptor beta chains listed below, sequenced in a study of T cell responses to AZD1222 COVID-19 vaccine. TCRdb keeps only in-frame clones here, not all; method: immunoSEQ multiplex PCR. The table lists about 84,000 clones, around 85% of them singletons. This specimen was peripheral blood, taken 28 days after the second AZD1222 dose. These receptors were obtained from an adult who received the AZD1222 COVID-19 vaccine.

The J gene is TRBJ2-3, the V gene TRBV5-1, with TRBD2 matching 12 bases. V gave up 0 bases and J gave up 1 base; unmatched junction bases: 3. The CDR3 is 17 residues long. Per the germline V gene, CDR1 is SGHRS and CDR2 is YFSETQ. The CDR3 loop reads CASSLASGGARTDTQYF. The DNA for the CDR3 is TGCGCCAGCAGCTTGGCTAGCGGGGGGGCGCGCACAGATACGCAGTATTTT.

This chain links TRBV19 with TRBJ2-4; no clear D gene. V gave up 7 bases and J gave up 3 bases, with 16 bases separating them. The length of the CDR3 is 15 residues. CDR1 and CDR2 (germline): LNHDA, SQIVND (reference sequence). The CDR3 DNA is TGTGCCAGTACTAACTTAGGGCAAGGCAAAAACATTCAGTACTTC. Its protein product is CASTNLGQGKNIQYF.

This clone was seen more than once but under ten times. The chain joins TRBV4-3 to TRBJ1-1; maybe TRBD1 (6 bases). The ends were cut back, 4 bases at V and 1 base at J, with 13 bases in the middle. The CDR3 has 15 residues. Germline values: CDR1 LGHNA, CDR2 YSLEER. CDR3 nucleotide sequence: TGCGCCAGCAGCCGGGAGGTGGGGGCGAACACTGAAGCTTTCTTT. This encodes CASSREVGANTEAFF.

The chain carries TRBV12-3 or TRBV12-4 and TRBJ1-5; D call uncertain. V was shortened by 7 bases and J by 6 bases, with 10 bases between the two germline ends. This CDR3 spans 12 amino acids. The CDR3 protein is CASTLGSQPQHF. The DNA of the CDR3 is TGTGCCAGCACCCTAGGGAGTCAGCCCCAGCATTTT.

The gene calls are TRBV5-1 and TRBJ1-2; 10 bases match TRBD1. In germline, CDR1 is SGHRS, CDR2 YFSETQ. V was clipped by 0 bases and J by 4 bases; unmatched bases: 0. The CDR3 runs 14 residues. CDR3 region: CASSLGQGAYGYTF. The CDR3 DNA follows: TGCGCCAGCAGCTTGGGACAGGGGGCCTATGGCTACACCTTC.

CDR3 in amino acids: CASSLPQGRVTEAFF. CDR3 nucleotide sequence: TGTGCCAGCAGCTTGCCTCAGGGGCGGGTCACTGAAGCTTTCTTT. V and J are TRBV5-4 and TRBJ1-1; D might be TRBD1 (6 bases). CDR1 SGHNT and CDR2 YYREEE come from the germline V gene (reference sequence). With 1 base removed from V and 4 bases from J, the gap between germline ends came to 14 bases. CDR3 size: 15 residues.

This chain joins TRBV19 and TRBJ2-3; no firm D call. V lost 4 bases and J 4 bases, leaving 6 bases between the germline ends. In germline, CDR1 is LNHDA, CDR2 SQIVND (reference sequence). CDR3 length equals 12 residues. As DNA, the CDR3 is TGTGCCAGTAGTACCCCCCCAGATACGCAGTATTTT. Translating it yields CASSTPPDTQYF. The full variable domain, in which reference TRBV19 and TRBJ2-3 provide the parts outside the CDR3, is DGGITQSPKYLFRKEGQNVTLSCEQNLNHDAMYWYRQDPGQGLRLIYYSQIVNDFQKGDIAEGYSVSREKKESFPLTVTSAQKNPTAFYLCASSTPPDTQYFGPGTRLTVL.

The rearrangement links TRBV28 to TRBJ2-7; TRBD2 matches 9 bases. From germline, CDR1 is MDHEN and CDR2 SYDVKM. The ends lost 7 bases at V and 0 bases at J; junction bases unmatched: 4. The CDR3 has 14 residues. CDR3 nucleotides: TGTGCCAGCACTCCTAGCGGGAACTCCTACGAGCAGTACGTC. As protein: CASTPSGNSYEQYV.

The chain has TRBV28 and TRBJ1-5; TRBD1 aligns across 9 bases. V was pared by 4 bases and J by 2 bases, with 3 bases of the junction left unmatched. The germline gives CDR1 MDHEN, CDR2 SYDVKM. The length of the CDR3 is 15 residues. CDR3 region: CASSSTGGRNQPQHF. The DNA of the CDR3 is TGTGCCAGCAGTTCGACAGGGGGTCGCAATCAGCCCCAGCATTTT.

This chain uses TRBV4-2 with TRBJ2-5; 14 bases map to TRBD2. Germline V CDR1 and CDR2: LGHNA, YNFKEQ. J lost 4 bases, V lost 8 bases, and 3 bases had no gene match. The CDR3 contains 14 residues. The CDR3 region is CASGLAGGLETQYF. CDR3 nucleotides: TGTGCCAGCGGACTAGCGGGAGGATTAGAGACCCAGTACTTC.

V is TRBV7-7 and J is TRBJ2-1; D may correspond to TRBD1 or TRBD2 (5 bases each). V lost 1 base and J 9 bases, leaving 13 bases between the germline ends. This CDR3 region has 14 residues. In germline, CDR1 is SSHAT, CDR2 FNYEAQ (reference sequence). Here the CDR3 reads CASSLDGLQGEQFF. The CDR3 DNA reads as TGTGCCAGCAGCTTAGATGGACTTCAGGGTGAGCAGTTCTTC. Variable domain in full (rest from reference TRBV7-7 and TRBJ2-1): GAGVSQSPRYKVTKRGQDVTLRCDPISSHATLYWYQQALGQGPEFLTYFNYEAQPDKSGLPSDRFSAERPEGSISTLTIQRTEQRDSAMYRCASSLDGLQGEQFFGPGTRLTVL.

The rearrangement links TRBV6-1 to TRBJ1-5, with D uncertain. Germline CDR1 reads MNHNS; CDR2 reads SASEGT. Trimming cost V 3 bases and J 0 bases, with 12 bases left between them. The CDR3 loop spans 16 amino acids. Here the CDR3 DNA reads TGTGCCAGCAGTGAGGTCGGACTCAATAGCAATCAGCCCCAGCATTTT. As protein: CASSEVGLNSNQPQHF.

CDR3 bases: TGCGCCAGCAGCCCGACTAGCGGGAGAGTTTTAGATACGCAGTATTTT. As protein: CASSPTSGRVLDTQYF. This chain connects TRBV5-1 to TRBJ2-3; TRBD2 matches 12 bases. V lost 4 bases and J lost 5; bases outside the gene matches: 8. Looked up from germline, CDR1 is SGHRS and CDR2 is YFSETQ. The CDR3 has 16 residues. The full variable domain, with the rest looked up from reference TRBV5-1 and TRBJ2-3, is KAGVTQTPRYLIKTRGQQVTLSCSPISGHRSVSWYQQTPGQGLQFLFEYFSETQRNKGNFPGRFSGRQFSNSRSEMNVSTLELGDSALYLCASSPTSGRVLDTQYFGPGTRLTVL.

The J gene is TRBJ1-5, the V gene TRBV19, with 9 bases matching TRBD1. V shed 8 bases and J 0 bases; nucleotides not matched to a gene: 8. The germline gives CDR1 LNHDA, CDR2 SQIVND (reference sequence). The CDR3 is 16 residues long. CDR3: CASQTGQGHSNQPQHF. For the CDR3, the DNA is TGTGCCAGTCAGACGGGACAGGGCCATAGCAATCAGCCCCAGCATTTT.

The chain has TRBV28 and TRBJ1-1; the D gene is possibly TRBD1 (6 bases). Between the trimmed V and J ends, which lost 2 bases and 5 bases, there was a span of 15 bases. The CDR3 extends over 15 amino acids. Germline loops: CDR1 MDHEN, CDR2 SYDVKM. The CDR3: CASSLQTGSRTEAFF. CDR3 nucleotides: TGTGCCAGCAGTTTACAAACAGGGTCAAGAACTGAAGCTTTCTTT.

J is TRBJ1-6 and V is TRBV4-3; D gene unclear. CDR3 length: 16 amino acids. CDR1 and CDR2 from the germline V gene are LGHNA and YSLEER. The V gene lost 0 bases and the J gene lost 6 bases, with 12 bases spanning the gap. This CDR3 is CASSQEPGRGNSPLHF. Here the CDR3 DNA reads TGCGCCAGCAGCCAAGAGCCCGGACGGGGTAATTCACCCCTCCACTTT.

This clone was seen only a few times. The chain uses TRBV4-3 and TRBJ2-1; 7 bases line up with TRBD2. Unmatched junction bases numbered 9, after V lost 1 base and J lost 6 bases. The V gene's germline CDR1 is LGHNA and CDR2 YSLEER. The CDR3 consists of 16 residues. DNA for the CDR3: TGCGCCAGCAGCCAAGGCAATACCCCGGGGGGCAATGAGCAGTTCTTC. Protein: CASSQGNTPGGNEQFF.